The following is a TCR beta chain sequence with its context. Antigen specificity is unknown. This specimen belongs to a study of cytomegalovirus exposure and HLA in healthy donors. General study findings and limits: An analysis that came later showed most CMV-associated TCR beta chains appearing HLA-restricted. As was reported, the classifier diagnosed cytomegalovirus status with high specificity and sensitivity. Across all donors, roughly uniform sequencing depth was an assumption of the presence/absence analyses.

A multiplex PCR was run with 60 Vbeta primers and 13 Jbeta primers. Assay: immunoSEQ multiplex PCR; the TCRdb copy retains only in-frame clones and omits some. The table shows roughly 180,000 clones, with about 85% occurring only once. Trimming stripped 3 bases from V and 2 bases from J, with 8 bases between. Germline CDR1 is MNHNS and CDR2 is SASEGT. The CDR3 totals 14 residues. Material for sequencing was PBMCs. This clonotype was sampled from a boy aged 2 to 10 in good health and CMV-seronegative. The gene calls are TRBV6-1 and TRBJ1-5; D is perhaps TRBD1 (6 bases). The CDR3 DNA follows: TGTGCCAGCAGTGATGGGGGCGGCAATCAGCCCCAGCATTTT. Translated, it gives CASSDGGGNQPQHF.